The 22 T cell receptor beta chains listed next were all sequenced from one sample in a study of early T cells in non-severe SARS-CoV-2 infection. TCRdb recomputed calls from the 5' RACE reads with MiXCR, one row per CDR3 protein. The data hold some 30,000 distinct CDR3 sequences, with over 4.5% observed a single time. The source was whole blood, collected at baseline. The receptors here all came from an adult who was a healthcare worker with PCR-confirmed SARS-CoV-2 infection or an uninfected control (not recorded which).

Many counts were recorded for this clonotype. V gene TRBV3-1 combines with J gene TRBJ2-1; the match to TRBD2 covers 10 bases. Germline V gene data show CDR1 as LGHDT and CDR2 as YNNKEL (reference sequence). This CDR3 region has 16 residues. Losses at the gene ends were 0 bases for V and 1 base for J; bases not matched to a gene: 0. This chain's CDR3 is CASSQEAGGSYNEQFF. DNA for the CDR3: TGTGCCAGCAGCCAAGAAGCGGGAGGGTCCTACAATGAGCAGTTCTTC.

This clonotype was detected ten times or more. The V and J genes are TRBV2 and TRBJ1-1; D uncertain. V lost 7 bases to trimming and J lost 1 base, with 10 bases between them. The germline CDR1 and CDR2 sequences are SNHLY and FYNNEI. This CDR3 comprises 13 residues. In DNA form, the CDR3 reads TGTGCCAGCACCCAAGATAAGAACACTGAAGCTTTCTTT. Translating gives CASTQDKNTEAFF.

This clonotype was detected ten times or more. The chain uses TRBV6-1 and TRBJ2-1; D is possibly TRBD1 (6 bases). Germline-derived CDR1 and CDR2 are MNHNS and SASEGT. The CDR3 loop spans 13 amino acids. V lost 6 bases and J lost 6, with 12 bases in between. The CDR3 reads CASRPGQSNEQFF. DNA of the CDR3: TGTGCCAGCAGACCCGGACAGTCCAATGAGCAGTTCTTC.

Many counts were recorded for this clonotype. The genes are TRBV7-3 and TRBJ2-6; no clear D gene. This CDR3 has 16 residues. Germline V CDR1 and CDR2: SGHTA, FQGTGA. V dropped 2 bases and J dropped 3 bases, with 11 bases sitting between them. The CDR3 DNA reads TGTGCCAGCAGCTTATGGTCCCGGAATGGGGCCAACGTCCTGACTTTC. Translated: CASSLWSRNGANVLTF.

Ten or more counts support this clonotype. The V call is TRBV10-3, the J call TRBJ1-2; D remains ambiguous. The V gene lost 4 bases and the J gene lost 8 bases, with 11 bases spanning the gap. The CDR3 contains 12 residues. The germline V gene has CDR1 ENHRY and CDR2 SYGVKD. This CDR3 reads CAISGTASGYTF. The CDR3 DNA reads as TGTGCCATCAGTGGTACGGCGTCGGGCTACACCTTC.

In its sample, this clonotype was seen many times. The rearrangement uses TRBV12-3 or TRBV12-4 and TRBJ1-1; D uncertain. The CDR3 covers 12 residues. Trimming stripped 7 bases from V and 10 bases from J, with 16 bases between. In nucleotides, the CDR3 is TGTGCCAGCACCGCCAATGAAGCTGGAGCTTTCTTT. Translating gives CASTANEAGAFF.

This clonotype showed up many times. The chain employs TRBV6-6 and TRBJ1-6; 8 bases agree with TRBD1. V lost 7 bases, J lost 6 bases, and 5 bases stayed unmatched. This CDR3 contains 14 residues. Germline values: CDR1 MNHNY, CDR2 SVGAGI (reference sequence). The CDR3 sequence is CASNKGQGNSPLHF. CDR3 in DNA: TGTGCCAGCAACAAAGGACAGGGTAATTCACCCCTCCACTTT.

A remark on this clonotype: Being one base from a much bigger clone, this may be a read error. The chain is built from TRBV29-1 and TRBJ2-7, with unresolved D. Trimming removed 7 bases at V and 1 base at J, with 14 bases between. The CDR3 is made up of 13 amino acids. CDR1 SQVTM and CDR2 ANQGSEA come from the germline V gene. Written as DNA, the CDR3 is TGCAGCGCCGCCCATGCACAATCCTACGAGCAGTACTTC. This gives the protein CSAAHAQSYEQYF.

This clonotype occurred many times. The CDR3: CASSLREDTQYF. The CDR3 DNA follows: TGTGCCAGCTCACTTAGGGAAGATACGCAGTATTTT. V and J are TRBV18 and TRBJ2-3, with unresolved D. From germline, CDR1 is KGHSH and CDR2 LQKENI. The CDR3 is made up of 12 amino acids. V gave up 4 bases and J gave up 5 bases, with 7 bases separating them.

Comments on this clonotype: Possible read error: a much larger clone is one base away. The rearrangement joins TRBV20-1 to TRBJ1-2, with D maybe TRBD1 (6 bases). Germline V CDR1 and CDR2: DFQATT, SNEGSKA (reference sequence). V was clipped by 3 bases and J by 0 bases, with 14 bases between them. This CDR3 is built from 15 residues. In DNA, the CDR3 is TGCAGTGCTAGCATCAGACAGGCGACTAACTATGGCTACACCTTC. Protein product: CSASIRQATNYGYTF.

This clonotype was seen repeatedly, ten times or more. The CDR3 here is CASSYSKGDTEAFF. The CDR3 DNA reads as TGTGCCAGCAGTTACTCGAAGGGTGACACTGAAGCTTTCTTT. The gene calls are TRBV6-5 and TRBJ1-1; D is unresolved. V gave up 0 bases and J gave up 3 bases, with 8 bases separating them. CDR1 is MNHEY, CDR2 SVGAGI, per germline. The CDR3 has 14 amino acids.

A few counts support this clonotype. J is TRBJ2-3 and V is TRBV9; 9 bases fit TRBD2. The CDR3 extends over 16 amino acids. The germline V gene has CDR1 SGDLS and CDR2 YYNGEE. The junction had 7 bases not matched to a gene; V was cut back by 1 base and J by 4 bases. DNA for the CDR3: TGTGCCAGCAGCGTAAAGGCGGGAGGGCCCCCAGATACGCAGTATTTT. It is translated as CASSVKAGGPPDTQYF.

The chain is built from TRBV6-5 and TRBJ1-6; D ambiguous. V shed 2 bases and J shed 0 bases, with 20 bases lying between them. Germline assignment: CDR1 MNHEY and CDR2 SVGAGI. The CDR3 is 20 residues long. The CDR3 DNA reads TGTGCCAGCAGTTACACAGACCTTACCTCCTCCAGCTCCTATAATTCACCCCTCCACTTT. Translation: CASSYTDLTSSSSYNSPLHF.

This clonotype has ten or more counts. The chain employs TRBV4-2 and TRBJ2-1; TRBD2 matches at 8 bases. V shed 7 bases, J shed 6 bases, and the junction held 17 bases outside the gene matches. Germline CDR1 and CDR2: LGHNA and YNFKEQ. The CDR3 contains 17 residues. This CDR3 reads CASKGLAFAGGSNEQFF. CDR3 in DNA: TGTGCCAGCAAAGGCCTCGCCTTCGCGGGGGGCAGCAATGAGCAGTTCTTC.

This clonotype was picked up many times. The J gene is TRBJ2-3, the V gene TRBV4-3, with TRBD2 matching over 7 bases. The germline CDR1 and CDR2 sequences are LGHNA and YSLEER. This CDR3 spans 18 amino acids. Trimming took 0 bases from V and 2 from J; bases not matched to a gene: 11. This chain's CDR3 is CASSQDSSSGQITDTQYF. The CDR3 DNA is TGCGCCAGCAGCCAAGATTCGTCTAGCGGTCAAATCACAGATACGCAGTATTTT.

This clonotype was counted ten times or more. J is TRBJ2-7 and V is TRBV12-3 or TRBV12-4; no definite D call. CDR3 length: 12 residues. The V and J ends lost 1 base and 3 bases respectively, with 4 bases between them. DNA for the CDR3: TGTGCCAGCAGTTTAGGACGCTACGAGCAGTACTTC. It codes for CASSLGRYEQYF.

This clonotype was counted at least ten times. The CDR3 sequence: CASSPGTSGHEQYF. Here the CDR3 DNA reads TGTGCCAGCAGCCCCGGGACTAGCGGACACGAGCAGTACTTC. This chain uses TRBV7-7 with TRBJ2-7; 11 nucleotides agree with TRBD2. The CDR3 runs 14 residues. Germline V gene lookup returns CDR1 SSHAT and CDR2 FNYEAQ (reference sequence). Unmatched junction bases numbered 5, after V lost 5 bases and J lost 5 bases.

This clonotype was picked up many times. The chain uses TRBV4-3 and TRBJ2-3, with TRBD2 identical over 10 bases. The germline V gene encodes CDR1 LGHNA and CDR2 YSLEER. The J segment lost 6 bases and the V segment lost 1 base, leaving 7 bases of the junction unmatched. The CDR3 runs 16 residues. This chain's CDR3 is CASSQGPSGGRDTQYF. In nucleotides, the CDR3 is TGCGCCAGCAGCCAAGGGCCTAGCGGGGGACGTGATACGCAGTATTTT.

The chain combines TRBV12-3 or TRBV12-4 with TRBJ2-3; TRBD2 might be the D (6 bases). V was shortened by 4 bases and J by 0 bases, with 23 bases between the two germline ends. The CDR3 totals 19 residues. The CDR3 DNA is TGTGCCAGCAGTTCCGTTGGGACTGCCTTTCCGTCTAGCACAGATACGCAGTATTTT. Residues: CASSSVGTAFPSSTDTQYF.

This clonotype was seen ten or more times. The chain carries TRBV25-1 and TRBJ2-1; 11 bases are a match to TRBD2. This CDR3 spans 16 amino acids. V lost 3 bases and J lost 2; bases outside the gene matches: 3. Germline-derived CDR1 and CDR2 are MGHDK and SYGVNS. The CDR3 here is CASSDGTSGPYNEQFF. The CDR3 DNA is TGTGCCAGCAGTGACGGGACTAGCGGCCCCTACAATGAGCAGTTCTTC.

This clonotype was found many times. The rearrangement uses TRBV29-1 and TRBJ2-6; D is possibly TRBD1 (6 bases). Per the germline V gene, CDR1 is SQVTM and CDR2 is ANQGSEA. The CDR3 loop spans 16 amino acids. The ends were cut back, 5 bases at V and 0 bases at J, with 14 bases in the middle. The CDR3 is CSVSRDIDSGANVLTF. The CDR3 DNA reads TGCAGCGTTAGCCGGGACATTGACTCTGGGGCCAACGTCCTGACTTTC.

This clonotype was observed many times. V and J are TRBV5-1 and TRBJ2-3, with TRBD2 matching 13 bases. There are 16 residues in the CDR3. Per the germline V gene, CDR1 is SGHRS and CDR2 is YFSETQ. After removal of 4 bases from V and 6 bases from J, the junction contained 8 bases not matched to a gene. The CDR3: CASSVGLAGSVDTQYF. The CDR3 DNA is TGCGCCAGCAGCGTGGGACTAGCGGGGAGTGTGGATACGCAGTATTTT.